The 11 T cell receptor beta chains presented below share a single source sample, sequenced in a study of read filtering for tumor transcriptome and immune sequencing. Molecular barcoded adaptors covering alpha/delta and beta/gamma chains were used on 400 ng RNA. TCRdb passed the reads through MiXCR, listing each CDR3 protein once. This table has 130,000 or so distinct CDR3 sequences, roughly 13% appearing once. The sequenced sample consisted of a population of CD138-negative cells sorted from bone marrow. Receptor source: a donor aged 40 or older with multiple myeloma.

This clonotype has a count of ten or more. This chain links TRBV29-1 with TRBJ2-5; 11 nucleotides line up with TRBD1. The CDR3 has 14 residues. Trimming took 7 bases from V and 5 from J; bases not matched to a gene: 9. Per the germline V gene, CDR1 is SQVTM and CDR2 is ANQGSEA. Here the CDR3 reads CSARRTGGGETQYF. Here the CDR3 DNA reads TGCAGCGCCCGCCGGACAGGGGGCGGGGAGACCCAGTACTTC.

This clonotype was seen many times. One junction end does not reproduce the germline sequence, and a read error may be involved. The chain links TRBV6-2 or TRBV6-3 to TRBJ1-1, with D perhaps matching TRBD1 (6 bases). CDR3 length: 14 residues. CDR1 is MNHEY, CDR2 SVGEGT, per germline. This CDR3 reads CASTFTSRDTEAFF. CDR3 sequence (DNA): TGTGCCAGCACTTTTACGAGTAGGGACACCGAAGCTTTCTTT.

The CDR3 DNA reads TGTGCCAGCTCACCTCGAACTACAGATACGCAGTATTTT. Translation gives CASSPRTTDTQYF. J is TRBJ2-3 and V is TRBV18; D is uncertain. The V gene lost 3 bases and the J gene lost 3 bases, with 7 bases spanning the gap. Germline V gene data show CDR1 as KGHSH and CDR2 as LQKENI. CDR3 length: 13 residues.

There are many counts of this clonotype. The V and J genes are TRBV2 and TRBJ2-1, with TRBD2 matching over 8 bases. CDR1 is SNHLY, CDR2 FYNNEI, per germline. This CDR3 is built from 17 residues. The V segment lost 0 bases and the J segment 4 bases; nucleotides outside the gene matches: 8. The CDR3 sequence is CASSEAGASGRYNEQFF. The CDR3 DNA follows: TGTGCCAGCAGTGAAGCGGGCGCTAGCGGGCGTTACAATGAGCAGTTCTTC.

This clonotype showed up many times. The chain has TRBV7-9 and TRBJ2-1, with 9 bases aligning to TRBD1. This CDR3 has 15 residues. Germline V lookup: CDR1 SEHNR, CDR2 FQNEAQ (reference sequence). V shed 0 bases, J shed 5 bases, and the junction held 2 bases outside the gene matches. The CDR3 spells CASSLARDRDNEQFF. The CDR3 region has the DNA TGTGCCAGCAGCTTAGCCCGGGACAGGGACAATGAGCAGTTCTTC.

Ten or more counts support this clonotype. This chain uses TRBV7-9 with TRBJ2-1, with a tentative D call TRBD2 (6 bases). This CDR3 is built from 15 residues. V was shortened by 1 base and J by 6 bases, with 13 bases between the two germline ends. Germline V gives CDR1 SEHNR, CDR2 FQNEAQ (reference sequence). DNA of the CDR3: TGTGCCAGCAGCTTAGGTCTAGCGAGGGTCAATGAGCAGTTCTTC. Its translation is CASSLGLARVNEQFF.

Worth noting for this clonotype: This may come from a read error, since a much larger clone is one base off. The V gene is TRBV11-2, the J gene TRBJ2-1; 9 bases are a match to TRBD2. Germline-derived CDR1 and CDR2 are SGHAT and FQNNGV. The trim removed 6 bases at V and 15 bases at J, leaving 6 bases unmatched. The CDR3 spans 11 residues. In DNA form, the CDR3 reads TGTGCCAGCAGGGCTGGGACTAGCCTGTTCTTC. This codes for CASRAGTSLFF.

The gene calls are TRBV5-1 and TRBJ1-4; 7 positions match TRBD1. J gave up 7 bases and V 4 bases, and 7 bases lay outside the gene matches. Per the germline V gene, CDR1 is SGHRS and CDR2 is YFSETQ. The CDR3 is made up of 14 amino acids. The CDR3 reads CASSRQGDREKLFF. CDR3 coding DNA: TGCGCCAGCAGCCGACAGGGAGATCGTGAAAAACTGTTTTTT. Filled out from reference TRBV5-1 and TRBJ1-4, the complete variable domain reads KAGVTQTPRYLIKTRGQQVTLSCSPISGHRSVSWYQQTPGQGLQFLFEYFSETQRNKGNFPGRFSGRQFSNSRSEMNVSTLELGDSALYLCASSRQGDREKLFFGSGTQLSVL.

This clonotype was seen ten or more times. This chain links TRBV29-1 with TRBJ2-1; maybe TRBD2 (5 bases). The CDR3 is 13 residues long. V lost 5 bases and J 9 bases, leaving 17 bases between the germline ends. The germline CDR1 and CDR2 sequences are SQVTM and ANQGSEA. This chain's CDR3 is CSVSGLERPEQFF. The CDR3 DNA follows: TGCAGCGTTAGTGGACTTGAACGGCCTGAGCAGTTCTTC.

This clonotype was seen repeatedly, ten times or more. The rearrangement links TRBV18 to TRBJ2-4; D gene uncertain. This CDR3 is built from 15 residues. V was shortened by 1 base and J by 9 bases, with 16 bases between the two germline ends. CDR1 and CDR2 (germline): KGHSH, LQKENI. Here the CDR3 DNA reads TGTGCCAGCTCACCACGCCTGGAAGCTTTAACCATTCAGTACTTC. Translated: CASSPRLEALTIQYF.

A note on this clonotype: A much larger clone lies one base from this, so it may be a read error. This chain joins TRBV29-1 and TRBJ1-1; D gene uncertain. The CDR3 length is 12 residues. From germline, CDR1 is SQVTM and CDR2 ANQGSEA. CDR3 residues: CVYSQMNTGAFF. The CDR3 region has the DNA TGCGTATACAGCCAGATGAACACTGGAGCTTTCTTT.